This is a list of T cell receptor beta chains from one sample in a study of a mutant IDH1 vaccine in newly diagnosed glioma. Here immunoSEQ multiplex PCR was the method, and the copy in TCRdb shows in-frame clones only, minus some. The table has around 120,000 clones, over 75% seen once. These TCRs are of unknown antigen specificity. Sequenced here: PBMCs, sampled from a glioma patient whose treatment included an IDH1 peptide vaccine. Every receptor here comes from a middle-aged man with glioma. Both conserved end residues are part of each CDR3. A D gene is named only where the DNA matches it firmly. Clone size appears in some rows only: once, few, many, or a class for an expanded clone.

clone_size	v_call	j_call	d_call	cdr3_aa	cdr3_nt
few	TRBV6-5	TRBJ2-7	-	CASSYSSAYEQYF	TGTGCCAGCAGTTACTCGTCAGCCTACGAGCAGTACTTC
-	TRBV7-2	TRBJ2-7	-	CASSPHPPEQYF	TGTGCCAGCAGCCCACATCCTCCCGAGCAGTACTTC
-	TRBV5-1	TRBJ2-1	TRBD1	CASSSPPGQGRLSFYNEQFF	TGCGCCAGCAGCTCACCTCCGGGACAGGGCCGATTGTCTTTCTACAATGAGCAGTTCTTC
few	TRBV5-1	TRBJ2-7	-	CASSLEVGKGNEQYF	TGCGCCAGCAGCTTGGAAGTAGGGAAGGGGAACGAGCAGTACTTC
-	TRBV4-1	TRBJ1-6	TRBD1	CASSRDRGNSPLHF	TGCGCCAGCAGCCGGGACAGGGGTAATTCACCCCTCCACTTT
-	TRBV21-1	TRBJ1-2	-	CASSRNEGRLKVPYGYTF	TGTGCCAGCAGCCGAAATGAGGGACGCTTAAAAGTTCCGTATGGCTACACCTTC
few	TRBV19	TRBJ1-2	TRBD1	CASSLGQGWGYTF	TGTGCCAGTAGTCTGGGACAGGGATGGGGCTACACCTTC
once	TRBV5-1	TRBJ2-3	-	CASSLPLASTDTQYF	TGCGCCAGCAGCCTCCCGTTAGCTAGCACAGATACGCAGTATTTT
-	TRBV9	TRBJ2-7	-	CASSFGDAYEQYF	TGTGCCAGCAGCTTTGGGGACGCCTACGAGCAGTACTTC
-	TRBV7-3	TRBJ2-5	TRBD1	CASSQGVGETQYF	TGTGCCAGCTCACAGGGGGTGGGAGAGACCCAGTACTTC
-	TRBV2	TRBJ2-2	-	CASSDRHRAGTGELFF	TGTGCCAGCAGTGACAGGCACAGGGCAGGAACCGGGGAGCTGTTTTTT
-	TRBV4-3	TRBJ2-7	TRBD1	CASSHRTGSSYEQYF	TGCGCCAGCAGCCACCGGACAGGGAGCTCCTACGAGCAGTACTTC
-	TRBV6-6	TRBJ2-7	-	CASSYSSGAYEQYF	TGTGCCAGCAGTTACTCCTCAGGGGCCTACGAGCAGTACTTC
-	TRBV5-6	TRBJ2-7	-	CASSLVGDLPYEQYF	TGTGCCAGCAGCTTGGTCGGGGACCTACCCTACGAGCAGTACTTC
-	TRBV7-9	TRBJ1-4	TRBD1	CASSSAGTGPRSEKLFF	TGTGCCAGCAGCTCGGCCGGGACAGGGCCCCGGAGTGAAAAACTGTTTTTT
-	TRBV5-6	TRBJ2-7	-	CASSLGLTYEQYF	TGTGCCAGCAGCTTGGGCTTAACCTACGAGCAGTACTTC
-	TRBV11-2	TRBJ2-7	-	CASSSRFFYEQYF	TGTGCCAGCAGCTCACGTTTCTTCTACGAGCAGTACTTC
-	TRBV19	TRBJ2-3	TRBD2	CASSRSGGNTDTQYF	TGTGCCAGTAGTAGGAGCGGGGGGAACACAGATACGCAGTATTTT
once	TRBV6-6	TRBJ1-1	-	CASSSQTMNTEAFF	TGTGCCAGCAGTTCACAGACAATGAACACTGAAGCTTTCTTT
-	TRBV5-5	TRBJ2-7	TRBD1	CASSLTGATTYEQYF	TGTGCCAGCAGCCTCACAGGGGCTACTACCTACGAGCAGTACTTC
few	TRBV30	TRBJ2-7	-	CAWSPQNVYEQYF	TGTGCCTGGTCGCCCCAAAACGTCTACGAGCAGTACTTC
-	TRBV4-2	TRBJ2-4	-	CASSHLLTNLAKNIQYF	TGTGCCAGCAGCCACCTTCTTACGAACCTAGCCAAAAACATTCAGTACTTC
once	TRBV11-3	TRBJ1-2	TRBD1	CASSFTGGYGYTF	TGTGCCAGCAGCTTTACAGGGGGCTATGGCTACACCTTC
-	TRBV27	TRBJ2-7	-	CASSPLGIHEQYF	TGTGCCAGCAGTCCCCTGGGGATCCACGAGCAGTACTTC
-	TRBV9	TRBJ2-5	TRBD2	CASSETSGSQETQYF	TGTGCCAGCAGCGAGACTAGCGGTTCTCAAGAGACCCAGTACTTC
-	TRBV2	TRBJ1-2	-	CASSRSGGDGYTF	TGTGCCAGCAGCCGATCGGGGGGAGATGGCTACACCTTC
few	TRBV29-1	TRBJ1-1	-	CSVEDSTQGEAFF	TGCAGCGTTGAAGATAGCACGCAGGGTGAAGCTTTCTTT
-	TRBV2	TRBJ1-6	TRBD1	CASSSDRAGTSPLHF	TGTGCCAGCAGTTCGGACAGGGCCGGAACTTCACCCCTCCACTTT
-	TRBV5-4	TRBJ2-2	TRBD1	CASSATGTGELFF	TGTGCCAGCAGCGCGACAGGGACCGGGGAGCTGTTTTTT
once	TRBV9	TRBJ1-2	TRBD1	CASSTRDRTYGYTF	TGTGCCAGCAGCACTCGGGACAGAACATATGGCTACACCTTC
-	TRBV7-9	TRBJ1-5	-	CASSPLAGSRQPQHF	TGTGCCAGCAGCCCCCTCGCAGGGAGCCGTCAGCCCCAGCATTTT
-	TRBV5-1	TRBJ2-5	TRBD2	CASSLAPLAVGTQYF	TGCGCCAGCAGCTTGGCCCCGCTAGCGGTAGGGACCCAGTACTTC
-	TRBV5-1	TRBJ2-7	TRBD2	CASSLELAGSYERYF	TGCGCCAGCAGCTTGGAACTAGCGGGATCCTACGAGCGGTACTTC
-	TRBV4-3	TRBJ1-6	-	CASSQDSTVYNSPLHF	TGCGCCAGCAGCCAAGATTCGACTGTATATAATTCACCCCTCCACTTT
-	TRBV10-3	TRBJ1-5	-	CAISPGLGGNQPQHF	TGTGCCATCAGTCCGGGACTAGGCGGCAATCAGCCCCAGCATTTT
-	TRBV5-1	TRBJ2-2	TRBD1	CASGGTGLNTGELFF	TGCGCCAGCGGGGGGACAGGGCTCAACACCGGGGAGCTGTTTTTT
few	TRBV27	TRBJ1-1	TRBD1	CASSYTGVRTEAFF	TGTGCCAGCAGTTACACAGGGGTACGGACTGAAGCTTTCTTT
-	TRBV19	TRBJ2-3	TRBD2	CASSILAGEAKYF	TGTGCCAGTAGTATCCTAGCGGGAGAAGCAAAGTATTTT
-	TRBV19	TRBJ1-5	-	CASSFARPSNQPQHF	TGTGCCAGTAGTTTCGCCCGTCCTAGCAATCAGCCCCAGCATTTT
-	TRBV5-1	TRBJ1-1	-	CASSLDGSVNTEAFF	TGCGCCAGCAGCTTGGATGGTTCAGTGAACACTGAAGCTTTCTTT
-	TRBV6-5	TRBJ2-7	TRBD2	CAGWRLAGPYEQYF	TGTGCCGGGTGGCGACTAGCGGGACCCTACGAGCAGTACTTC
-	TRBV27	TRBJ2-7	TRBD1	CASSPVGDSPYEQYF	TGTGCCAGCAGTCCAGTGGGGGACAGTCCCTACGAGCAGTACTTC
-	TRBV7-8	TRBJ2-7	-	CASSLALGGSASYEQYF	TGTGCCAGCAGCTTAGCGTTGGGGGGTAGCGCCTCCTACGAGCAGTACTTC
once	TRBV6-5	TRBJ1-4	-	CASSLGKAGKNEKLFF	TGTGCCAGCAGTTTGGGGAAAGCCGGGAAGAATGAAAAACTGTTTTTT
-	TRBV7-2	TRBJ1-5	-	CASSRTGLSNQPQHF	TGTGCCAGCAGTCGAACAGGGTTGAGCAATCAGCCCCAGCATTTT
many	TRBV9	TRBJ2-7	TRBD2	CASSVLPSGTSYEQYF	TGTGCCAGCAGCGTTCTCCCTAGCGGGACCTCCTACGAGCAGTACTTC
-	TRBV14	TRBJ2-7	-	CASSQVRGDEQYF	TGTGCCAGCAGCCAAGTTCGAGGGGACGAGCAGTACTTC
once	TRBV7-6	TRBJ2-1	-	CASSLVRSEQFF	TGTGCCAGCAGCCTAGTACGGAGTGAGCAGTTCTTC
-	TRBV6-6	TRBJ2-2	-	CASSYPNTGELFF	TGTGCCAGCAGTTACCCGAACACCGGGGAGCTGTTTTTT
-	TRBV11-2	TRBJ2-2	TRBD2	CASSLEISGGDTGELFF	TGTGCCAGCAGCTTAGAGATTAGCGGGGGTGACACCGGGGAGCTGTTTTTT
-	TRBV19	TRBJ2-3	-	CASLGAGATDTQYF	TGTGCCAGTCTGGGGGCAGGAGCCACAGATACGCAGTATTTT
once	TRBV4-3	TRBJ2-1	-	CASSQEVGEEQFF	TGCGCCAGCAGCCAAGAGGTGGGCGAGGAGCAGTTCTTC
-	TRBV7-2	TRBJ2-5	TRBD2	CASSLAAGAGQETQYF	TGTGCCAGCAGCTTAGCAGCGGGGGCGGGCCAAGAGACCCAGTACTTC
-	TRBV4-2	TRBJ2-5	TRBD2	CASSQDRDYGAQYF	TGTGCCAGCAGCCAAGATAGGGACTACGGGGCCCAGTACTTC
-	TRBV19	TRBJ2-5	TRBD1	CASSITRQGAETQYF	TGTGCCAGTAGTATCACGAGACAGGGGGCGGAGACCCAGTACTTC
-	TRBV28	TRBJ2-7	-	CASQEGVGEQYF	TGTGCCAGCCAGGAAGGGGTCGGCGAGCAGTACTTC
-	TRBV7-8	TRBJ1-1	TRBD1	CASSLRLGQLNTEAFF	TGTGCCAGCAGCTTACGGTTGGGACAGTTGAACACTGAAGCTTTCTTT